This T cell receptor beta chain was retrieved from a study of T-cell memory formation after mild COVID-19. General study results and limits: CD4+ contracting clones were found mainly in CM and EM, and CD8+ ones in EMRA. Clones contracting over day 15 to 85 were CD4/CD8 balanced, with later expanders leaning CD4+.

A word on this clonotype: Its antigen is unidentified.

A 5'RACE reaction primed in the constant segment made cDNA libraries of TCR alpha and TCR beta, and these carried sample barcodes and UMIs. Each CDR3 protein is one row after TCRdb ran MiXCR on the 5' RACE reads. The top ten hold 20% to 25% of the sample, which has roughly 250,000 distinct CDR3 sequences, 15% to 20% seen once. V was trimmed by 4 bases and J by 4 bases, leaving 17 bases between them. The CDR3 spans 15 residues. Germline CDR1 reads SGDLS; CDR2 reads YYNGEE. Material for sequencing was PBMCs or a T cell subset sorted from them (not recorded which). The chain couples TRBV9 to TRBJ1-2, with a weak D call TRBD1 (6 bases). This clonotype originated in a man younger than 35 who had mild COVID-19 (a few samples of this study predate the infection). Cell type and time point are not known. This chain's CDR3 is CASSSTGRSVYGYTF. CDR3 coding DNA: TGTGCCAGCAGCTCCACAGGGAGGTCTGTCTATGGCTACACCTTC.